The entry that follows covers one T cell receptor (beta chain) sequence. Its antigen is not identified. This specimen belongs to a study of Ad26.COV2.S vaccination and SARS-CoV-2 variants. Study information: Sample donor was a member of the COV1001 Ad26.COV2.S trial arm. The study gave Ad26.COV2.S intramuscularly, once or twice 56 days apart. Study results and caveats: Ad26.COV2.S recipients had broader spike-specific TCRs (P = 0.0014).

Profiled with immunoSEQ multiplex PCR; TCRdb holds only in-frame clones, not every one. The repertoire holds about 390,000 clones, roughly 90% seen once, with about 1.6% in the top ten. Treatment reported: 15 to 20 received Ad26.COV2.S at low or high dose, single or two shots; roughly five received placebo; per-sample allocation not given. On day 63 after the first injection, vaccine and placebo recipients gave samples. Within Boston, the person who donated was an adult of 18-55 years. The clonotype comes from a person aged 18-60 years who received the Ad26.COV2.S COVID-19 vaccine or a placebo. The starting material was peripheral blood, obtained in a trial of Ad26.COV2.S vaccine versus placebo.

For the CDR3, the DNA is TGTGCCAGCACCCGGGGGACAGGGTCACAAGAGACCCAGTACTTC. This sequence encodes CASTRGTGSQETQYF. The rearrangement links TRBV5-8 to TRBJ2-5; TRBD1 aligns across 9 bases. The germline CDR1 and CDR2 sequences are SGHTS and YDEGEE. Trimming took 6 bases from V and 2 from J; bases not matched to a gene: 8. This CDR3 comprises 15 residues.